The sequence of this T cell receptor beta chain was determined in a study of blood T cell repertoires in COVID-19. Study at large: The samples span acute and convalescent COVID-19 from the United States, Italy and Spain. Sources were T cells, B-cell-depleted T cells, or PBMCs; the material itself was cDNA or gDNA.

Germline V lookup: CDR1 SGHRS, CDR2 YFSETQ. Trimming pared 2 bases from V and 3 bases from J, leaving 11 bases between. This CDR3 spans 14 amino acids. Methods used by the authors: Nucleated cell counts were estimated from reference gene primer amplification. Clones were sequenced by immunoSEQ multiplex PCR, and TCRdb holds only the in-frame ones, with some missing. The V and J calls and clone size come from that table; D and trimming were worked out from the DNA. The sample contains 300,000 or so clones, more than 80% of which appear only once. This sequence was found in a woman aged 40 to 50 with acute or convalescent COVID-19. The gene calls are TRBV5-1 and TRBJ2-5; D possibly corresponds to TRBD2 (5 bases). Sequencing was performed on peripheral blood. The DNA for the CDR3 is TGCGCCAGCAGCTTCGGACGGGGAAAAGAGACCCAGTACTTC. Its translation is CASSFGRGKETQYF.